These 29 T cell receptor beta chains came from one sample sequenced in a study of blood T cell repertoires in COVID-19. Using immunoSEQ multiplex PCR, the repertoire was profiled, and TCRdb retains in-frame clones only, with some absent. Among more than 140,000 clones listed, approximately 86% were seen once. Sequencing was performed on peripheral blood. The receptor source for this set is a woman aged 55-70 years with acute or convalescent COVID-19.

The chain employs TRBV28 and TRBJ1-1; 7 bases fit TRBD1. The CDR3 spans 20 residues. Germline V gene data show CDR1 as MDHEN and CDR2 as SYDVKM. Germline trimming cut 5 bases from V and 3 bases from J; bases unmatched to any gene: 24. CDR3 DNA sequence: TGTGCCAGCAGTCCCGAACTAGGGGGCGGGAGGAGATTAAGGGACACTGAAGCTTTCTTT. Translating gives CASSPELGGGRRLRDTEAFF.

CDR3 loop: CASSVGGLQETQYF. In DNA form, the CDR3 reads TGTGCCAGCAGCGTAGGAGGTCTACAAGAGACCCAGTACTTC. The chain uses TRBV9 and TRBJ2-5; D is unclear. The CDR3 spans 14 residues. V was pared by 0 bases and J by 2 bases, with 8 bases between. CDR1 and CDR2 (germline): SGDLS, YYNGEE.

This clone was seen only once. The chain links TRBV19 to TRBJ2-2, with 8 nucleotides matching TRBD1. The CDR3 is 15 residues long. Germline lookup yields CDR1 LNHDA and CDR2 SQIVND (reference sequence). Unmatched junction bases numbered 5, after V lost 5 bases and J lost 3 bases. The CDR3 DNA follows: TGTGCCAGTAGTTTTTGGACAGGGTACACCGGGGAGCTGTTTTTT. As protein: CASSFWTGYTGELFF.

The rearrangement uses TRBV29-1 and TRBJ1-2; 8 bases are shared with TRBD1. Germline V lookup: CDR1 SQVTM, CDR2 ANQGSEA. The junction had 4 bases not matched to a gene; V was cut back by 6 bases and J by 7 bases. The CDR3 sequence is 11 residues long. The CDR3 region is CSVHRGGGYTF. The CDR3 bases are TGCAGCGTGCACAGGGGGGGTGGCTACACCTTC.

The chain joins TRBV5-4 to TRBJ2-1, with D possibly TRBD2 on 5 matching bases. Trimming took 0 bases from V and 3 from J, leaving 13 bases between them. Germline CDR1 SGHNT, CDR2 YYREEE (reference sequence). This CDR3 region has 16 residues. The DNA for the CDR3 is TGTGCCAGCAGCTTGGATTACGGGGTACGCTACAATGAGCAGTTCTTC. This encodes CASSLDYGVRYNEQFF.

The chain joins TRBV7-3 to TRBJ2-3, with D possibly matching TRBD2 (7 bases). V was cut by 5 bases and J by 2 bases, with 14 bases left in between. CDR1 SGHTA and CDR2 FQGTGA come from the germline V gene. CDR3 length: 15 amino acids. The CDR3 DNA sequence: TGTGCCAGCAGCAAAGGGGGGGAGGACACAGATACGCAGTATTTT. Translation gives CASSKGGEDTDTQYF.

V is TRBV28 and J is TRBJ1-2, with a tentative D call TRBD1 (5 bases). Per germline, CDR1 MDHEN and CDR2 SYDVKM. Trimming took off 6 bases at V and 2 bases at J, with 16 bases between the two ends. This CDR3 contains 15 residues. In DNA, the CDR3 is TGTGCCAGCAGATGGCCGGGACTGATAAACTATGGCTACACCTTC. Protein: CASRWPGLINYGYTF.

The chain links TRBV6-2 or TRBV6-3 to TRBJ2-4, with 9 bases that match TRBD1. The CDR3 length is 20 residues. Germline CDR1 MNHEY, CDR2 SVGEGT. The J segment lost 1 base and the V segment lost 0 bases, leaving 13 bases of the junction unmatched. For the CDR3, the DNA is TGTGCCAGCAGTTACTCGACCGGACAGGGGTCACTTGGGGCCAAAAACATTCAGTACTTC. Translating it yields CASSYSTGQGSLGAKNIQYF.

The chain links TRBV19 to TRBJ1-3; D possibly corresponds to TRBD1 (5 bases). The CDR3 is 14 amino acids. Trimming took 8 bases from V and 2 from J, leaving 13 bases between them. In germline, CDR1 is LNHDA, CDR2 SQIVND (reference sequence). CDR3: CASAPGNAGNTIYF. DNA for the CDR3: TGTGCCAGTGCCCCAGGGAACGCTGGAAACACCATATATTTT.

The V and J genes are TRBV9 and TRBJ2-5, with a possible D match to TRBD2 (5 bases). V was cut by 3 bases and J by 2 bases, with 11 bases left in between. Germline values: CDR1 SGDLS, CDR2 YYNGEE. The CDR3 length is 14 residues. CDR3 nucleotide sequence: TGTGCCAGCAGCGGAGGACGGGGTCAAGAGACCCAGTACTTC. This gives the protein CASSGGRGQETQYF.

The rearrangement joins TRBV7-3 to TRBJ2-3; possible D gene TRBD2, 6 bases. The germline V gene has CDR1 SGHTA and CDR2 FQGTGA. This CDR3 has 14 amino acids. V shed 2 bases and J shed 4 bases, with 10 bases lying between them. CDR3 amino acids: CASSLGGRPDTQYF. The DNA of the CDR3 is TGTGCCAGCAGCTTAGGGGGGAGGCCAGATACGCAGTATTTT.

This chain joins TRBV28 and TRBJ2-2, with 7 bases fitting TRBD1. The CDR3 sequence is 13 residues long. J was trimmed by 6 bases and V by 5 bases; bases with no gene match: 3. Per germline, CDR1 MDHEN and CDR2 SYDVKM. DNA of the CDR3: TGTGCCAGCAGTCCCAGGGGGTCCGGGGAGCTGTTTTTT. It yields the protein CASSPRGSGELFF.

The gene calls are TRBV18 and TRBJ2-7; 7 nucleotides line up with TRBD1. Germline values: CDR1 KGHSH, CDR2 LQKENI. The ends lost 4 bases at V and 3 bases at J; junction bases unmatched: 6. The CDR3 spans 14 residues. CDR3 bases: TGTGCCAGCTCACACCCGGGACAGAACTACGAGCAGTACTTC. Protein product: CASSHPGQNYEQYF. The full variable domain, rest sourced from reference TRBV18 and TRBJ2-7, is NAGVMQNPRHLVRRRGQEARLRCSPMKGHSHVYWYRQLPEEGLKFMVYLQKENIIDESGMPKERFSAEFPKEGPSILRIQQVVRGDSAAYFCASSHPGQNYEQYFGPGTRLTVT.

The chain combines TRBV6-5 with TRBJ1-1; D may be TRBD1 (5 bases). Trimming cost V 1 base and J 2 bases, with 8 bases left between them. The germline V gene encodes CDR1 MNHEY and CDR2 SVGAGI. This CDR3 spans 14 amino acids. Here the CDR3 DNA reads TGTGCCAGCAGTTACTTAGACAGTAACACTGAAGCTTTCTTT. This translates into CASSYLDSNTEAFF.

This chain links TRBV5-1 with TRBJ2-5, with D possibly matching TRBD1 (6 bases). Trimming pared 4 bases from V and 1 base from J, leaving 8 bases between. Per germline, CDR1 SGHRS and CDR2 YFSETQ. This CDR3 has 13 amino acids. For the CDR3, the DNA is TGCGCCAGCAGCCCACAGGGCCAAGAGACCCAGTACTTC. This codes for CASSPQGQETQYF.

This chain connects TRBV9 to TRBJ2-1; D might be TRBD1 (6 bases). Germline V gene data show CDR1 as SGDLS and CDR2 as YYNGEE. The CDR3 is made up of 15 amino acids. V was clipped by 1 base and J by 0 bases, with 8 bases between them. The CDR3 coding sequence is TGTGCCAGCAGCGTACAGGGGAGCTCCTACAATGAGCAGTTCTTC. Translated, it gives CASSVQGSSYNEQFF.

The chain is built from TRBV2 and TRBJ1-2; no reliable D call. The germline V and J ends were trimmed by 3 bases and 4 bases, with 15 bases remaining between them. The CDR3 is made up of 15 amino acids. Germline lookup yields CDR1 SNHLY and CDR2 FYNNEI. For the CDR3, the DNA is TGTGCCAGCAGTGATGGAGACGGGGAATTCTATGGCTACACCTTC. Translation gives CASSDGDGEFYGYTF.

V and J are TRBV3-1 (or the pseudogene TRBV3-2) and TRBJ2-1; D is uncertain. The germline V and J ends were trimmed by 4 bases and 7 bases, with 8 bases remaining between them. The CDR3 sequence is 12 residues long. Germline V CDR1 and CDR2: LGHDT, YNNKEL (reference sequence). CDR3 DNA sequence: TGTGCCAGCAGCCCCGTAGAGAATGAGCAGTTCTTC. Residues: CASSPVENEQFF.

J is TRBJ2-7 and V is TRBV5-4; a possible D gene is TRBD2 (5 bases). This CDR3 contains 12 residues. The V gene's germline CDR1 is SGHNT and CDR2 YYREEE (reference sequence). With 4 bases removed from V and 3 bases from J, the gap between germline ends came to 8 bases. The CDR3 DNA is TGTGCCAGCAGCCGGGATATCTACGAGCAGTACTTC. Its translation: CASSRDIYEQYF.

The chain is built from TRBV7-9 and TRBJ2-2; 7 bases map to TRBD1. Germline V lookup: CDR1 SEHNR, CDR2 FQNEAQ (reference sequence). Trimming at V came to 3 bases and at J to 1 base, leaving 8 bases not matched to a gene. The CDR3 consists of 17 residues. Here the CDR3 reads CASSFPTGTENTGELFF. CDR3 nucleotides: TGTGCCAGCAGCTTCCCCACCGGGACAGAGAACACCGGGGAGCTGTTTTTT.

The chain has TRBV12-3 or TRBV12-4 and TRBJ1-1, with no clear D. There are 13 residues in the CDR3. Trimming stripped 1 base from V and 4 bases from J, with 7 bases between. The CDR3 here is CASSLGRRTEAFF. The CDR3 coding sequence is TGTGCCAGCAGTTTAGGCAGGCGCACTGAAGCTTTCTTT.

The rearrangement links TRBV7-2 to TRBJ1-1; no definite D call. Per germline, CDR1 SGHTA and CDR2 FQGNSA. The CDR3 has 14 residues. Trimming cost V 2 bases and J 6 bases, with 13 bases left between them. The CDR3 reads CASSLHKMVSEAFF. For the CDR3, the DNA is TGTGCCAGCAGCTTACACAAAATGGTCTCTGAAGCTTTCTTT.

The genes are TRBV11-2 and TRBJ1-2, with TRBD1 matching over 9 bases. The junction had 11 bases not matched to a gene; V was cut back by 5 bases and J by 4 bases. Germline V lookup: CDR1 SGHAT, CDR2 FQNNGV. The CDR3 length is 16 residues. The CDR3 coding sequence is TGTGCCAGCAGCCCCACACAGGGGGCGCTTATCTATGGCTACACCTTC. It codes for CASSPTQGALIYGYTF.

There are a few counts of this clone. V usage is TRBV9 and J usage is TRBJ1-6; D unresolved. The germline V gene encodes CDR1 SGDLS and CDR2 YYNGEE. The CDR3 is 14 residues long. The ends were cut back, 2 bases at V and 5 bases at J, with 8 bases in the middle. CDR3 protein: CASSVAAHNSPLHF. The CDR3 region has the DNA TGTGCCAGCAGCGTGGCTGCCCATAATTCACCCCTCCACTTT.

The V and J genes are TRBV29-1 and TRBJ1-1; D unclear. V dropped 4 bases and J dropped 0 bases, with 9 bases sitting between them. Germline V CDR1 and CDR2: SQVTM, ANQGSEA. The CDR3 is 13 residues long. The CDR3 protein is CSVGQALNTEAFF. For the CDR3, the DNA is TGCAGCGTTGGGCAGGCCTTGAACACTGAAGCTTTCTTT.

The V gene is TRBV28, the J gene TRBJ2-1; unclear D gene. The CDR3 spans 17 residues. Germline V CDR1 and CDR2: MDHEN, SYDVKM. The V end lost 0 bases, the J end lost 0 bases, and 12 bases lay between the germline ends. This chain's CDR3 is CASSLWRNSRSYNEQFF. Here the CDR3 DNA reads TGTGCCAGCAGTTTATGGCGAAACTCCCGCTCCTACAATGAGCAGTTCTTC.

The V and J genes are TRBV4-2 and TRBJ2-1; D may be TRBD2 (5 bases). V lost 1 base, J lost 0 bases, and 22 bases lay in between. The CDR3 has 20 residues. Germline V CDR1 and CDR2: LGHNA, YNFKEQ. In nucleotides, the CDR3 is TGTGCCAGCAGCCAAGGCCGAGTGCGAGCGGCAGGTAGCTCCTACAATGAGCAGTTCTTC. This translates into CASSQGRVRAAGSSYNEQFF.

This chain links TRBV7-3 with TRBJ1-2; TRBD1 aligns across 7 bases. With V trimmed by 0 bases and J by 6 bases, 7 bases remained unmatched. Germline V gene sequence: CDR1 SGHTA, CDR2 FQGTGA. The CDR3 spans 15 residues. The CDR3 reads CASSLTSQGVHGYTF. CDR3 nucleotide sequence: TGTGCCAGCAGCTTAACGTCGCAGGGGGTTCATGGCTACACCTTC.

The chain couples TRBV30 to TRBJ2-6; D uncertain. The germline CDR1 and CDR2 sequences are GTSNPN and SVGIG (reference sequence). V was shortened by 0 bases and J by 0 bases, with 15 bases between the two germline ends. This CDR3 has 18 amino acids. This CDR3 reads CAWSVVALFRSGANVLTF. As DNA, the CDR3 is TGTGCCTGGAGTGTAGTTGCACTTTTCCGCTCTGGGGCCAACGTCCTGACTTTC.